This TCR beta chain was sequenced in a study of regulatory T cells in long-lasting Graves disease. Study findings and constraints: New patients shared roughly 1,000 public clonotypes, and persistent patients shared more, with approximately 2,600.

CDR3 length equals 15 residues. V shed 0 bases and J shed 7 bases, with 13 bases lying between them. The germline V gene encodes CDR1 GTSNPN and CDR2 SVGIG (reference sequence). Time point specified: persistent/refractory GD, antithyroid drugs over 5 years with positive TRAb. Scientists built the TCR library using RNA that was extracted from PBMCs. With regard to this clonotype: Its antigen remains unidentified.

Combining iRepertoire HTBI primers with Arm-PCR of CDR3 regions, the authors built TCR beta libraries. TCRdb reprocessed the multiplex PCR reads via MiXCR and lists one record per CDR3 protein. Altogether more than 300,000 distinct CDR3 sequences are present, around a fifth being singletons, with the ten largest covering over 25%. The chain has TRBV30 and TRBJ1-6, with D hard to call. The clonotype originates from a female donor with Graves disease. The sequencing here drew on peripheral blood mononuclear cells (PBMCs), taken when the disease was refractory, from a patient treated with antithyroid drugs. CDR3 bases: TGTGCCTGGAGTGTATTGTCAGGAACAAATTCACCCCTCCACTTT. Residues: CAWSVLSGTNSPLHF.